This T cell receptor (beta chain) is drawn from a study of immune characterization of retroperitoneal liposarcoma. Using its own MiXCR run on the PCR reads, TCRdb lists one record per CDR3 protein. Of under 2,500 distinct CDR3 sequences listed, 20% to 25% are singletons. This clonotype is large (0.1 to 1%) within its sample. One end of the junction is discordant with germline, which a read error may explain. CDR1 and CDR2 from the germline V gene are SGHTA and FQGNSA. There are 14 residues in the CDR3. Sequenced: tumor tissue. The V and J genes are TRBV7-2 and TRBJ2-1; 7 nucleotides agree with TRBD1. The DNA matches TRBJ2-7 better at its end, which makes the J call doubtful. The source is a male donor with retroperitoneal liposarcoma. Here the CDR3 reads CASSSRQGSHEQYF. The CDR3 DNA follows: TGTGCCAGCAGCAGTAGACAGGGCTCCCACGAGCAGTACTTC.